The present TCR beta chain was sequenced within a study of blood T cell repertoires in COVID-19. About the research overall: Sample material is recorded as cDNA or gDNA derived from T cells, B-cell-depleted T cells, or PBMCs.

Living in 24 US areas, the participants were between about 18 and 100 years of age. Allocation to cohorts depended on clinical history reported by the participants. In the authors' workflow: Nucleated cell number was recorded as an estimate derived from reference gene primer amplification. Data came from immunoSEQ multiplex PCR; TCRdb stores just in-frame clones and leaves some out. V and J calls and clone size follow that table, whereas D and trimming were derived from the DNA. This sample yields about 240,000 clones, of which approximately 86% are seen a single time; around 3.3% belongs to the top ten. CDR3 length: 15 residues.

Sequences were obtained from PBMCs or T cells enriched from blood (not recorded which). This clonotype originated in a woman aged 40 to 55 with acute COVID-19. V gene TRBV21-1 combines with J gene TRBJ2-5; TRBD1, the table's D call, was not compared with the DNA. TRBV21-1 is deemed a pseudogene. CDR3 in amino acids: CASSKEDIARETQYF. CDR3 DNA: TGTGCCAGCAGCAAAGAGGACATTGCTCGAGAGACCCAGTACTTC.